The present T cell receptor beta chain was sequenced within a study of T cell repertoires in cytomegalovirus infection. Looking at the study overall: Public TCR beta signatures indicated both CMV infection and matching HLA type.

TCRdb ran MiXCR on the reads and lists one entry per CDR3 protein. Of almost 500,000 distinct CDR3 sequences detected, roughly 10% appear once; the ten largest clones hold roughly 10%. This clonotype was detected ten times or more. Sequencing was carried out using PBMCs. This clonotype originated in a human donor in good health (CMV status not recorded). Some clones in this sample may be carry-over from other donors' samples.

The CDR3 DNA is TGTGCCAGCAGCTTATCCCCAGTAGGGGAGCAGTTCTTC. Translation: CASSLSPVGEQFF. This chain uses TRBV7-3 with TRBJ2-1, with unresolved D. The V and J ends lost 2 bases and 10 bases respectively, with 12 bases between them. The CDR3 length is 13 residues. The germline CDR1 and CDR2 sequences are SGHTA and FQGTGA.